The clone carrying this T cell receptor beta chain was counted a few times. Its matching antigen is unknown. This entry comes from a study of identical twins. Study results and limitations: Out-of-frame sharing of TCR alpha in monozygotic twins was underestimated by models.

Trimming left V 2 bases short and J 8 bases short, with 11 bases between. This CDR3 is built from 13 residues. CDR1 is SGHDT and CDR2 is YYEEEE in the germline V gene. TCRdb reprocessed the 5' RACE reads with MiXCR, giving one entry per CDR3 protein. The table includes hundreds of thousands of distinct CDR3 sequences, around an eighth detected once. The same data also went into a second study, on yellow fever vaccine responses in identical twins.

The origin of this receptor is a woman under 30 in good health. The sequencing sample was made of PBMCs. V gene TRBV5-6 combines with J gene TRBJ1-3; D is unresolved. CDR3 nucleotides: TGTGCCAGCAGCTTTTTCCTCAAGGACACCATATATTTT. Translated, it gives CASSFFLKDTIYF.